This TCR beta chain appears in the sequencing data of a study of T cell clones after liver transplantation. Study overall: Pre-transplant mixed lymphocyte reactions yielded third-party-reactive TCRbeta sequences as comparators for graft-donor-reactive sequences.

Libraries were prepared by immunoSEQ multiplex PCR; TCRdb keeps only in-frame clonotypes and omits some of them. The repertoire holds more than 95,000 clones, with about 80% as singletons. Looked up from germline, CDR1 is SGHVS and CDR2 is FNYEAQ. V was shortened by 5 bases and J by 2 bases, with 12 bases between the two germline ends. The CDR3 is 14 amino acids. The receptor was isolated from a human patient who received a liver transplant. The graft donor may account for some of the T cells. The input for sequencing was CD4+ T cells from blood, taken around 44 months after liver transplant. This chain joins TRBV7-6 and TRBJ1-1; TRBD1 might be the D (6 bases). The CDR3 DNA reads TGTGCCAGCAGCGCGGGACAACTAAACACTGAAGCTTTCTTT. Protein product: CASSAGQLNTEAFF.